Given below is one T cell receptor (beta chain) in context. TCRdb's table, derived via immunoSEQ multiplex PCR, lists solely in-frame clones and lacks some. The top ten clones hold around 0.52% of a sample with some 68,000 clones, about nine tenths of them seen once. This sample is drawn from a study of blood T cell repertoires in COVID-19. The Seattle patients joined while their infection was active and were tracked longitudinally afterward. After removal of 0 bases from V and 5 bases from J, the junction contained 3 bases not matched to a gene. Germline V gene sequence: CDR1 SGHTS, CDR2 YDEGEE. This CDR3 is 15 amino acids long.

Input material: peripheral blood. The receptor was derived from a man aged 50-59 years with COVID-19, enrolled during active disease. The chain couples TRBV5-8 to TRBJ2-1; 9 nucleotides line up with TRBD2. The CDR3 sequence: CASSLGLAVNNEQFF. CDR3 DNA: TGTGCCAGCAGCTTGGGACTAGCGGTGAACAATGAGCAGTTCTTC.